The clone carrying this T cell receptor (beta chain) has more than one count but fewer than ten. The target antigen is unknown. RNA transcripts served as the template for amplifying TCR beta CDR3 regions. The HTBI primer set served for first-round RT-PCR of the TCR CDR3. MiXCR was run by TCRdb on the multiplex PCR reads, yielding one entry per CDR3 protein. The sample includes 400,000 to 500,000 distinct CDR3 sequences, roughly 14% of them seen just once. The data were obtained in a study of T cells in Graves' hyperthyroidism and ophthalmopathy. Background on the study: Before any treatment, at initial diagnosis, peripheral blood was collected. Points from the study as a whole: Blood also held most thyroid clonotypes expanded beyond 0.001. Ophthalmopathy could be told apart from stable hyperthyroidism with a 13 V-J model.

CDR1 is LNHDA, CDR2 SQIVND, per germline (reference sequence). Trimming left V 9 bases short and J 6 bases short, with 11 bases between. CDR3 size: 11 residues. For the diagnoses, clinical symptoms, serum thyroxine and TRAb, thyroid ultrasound and orbital computed tomography were used. The sequenced material came from blood. This clonotype was sampled from a man in his late teens or twenties with Graves' ophthalmopathy. The chain combines TRBV19 with TRBJ1-1, with D maybe TRBD1 (5 bases). CDR3 amino acids: CASLGASEAFF. In DNA, the CDR3 is TGTGCCAGCTTAGGGGCTTCTGAAGCTTTCTTT.